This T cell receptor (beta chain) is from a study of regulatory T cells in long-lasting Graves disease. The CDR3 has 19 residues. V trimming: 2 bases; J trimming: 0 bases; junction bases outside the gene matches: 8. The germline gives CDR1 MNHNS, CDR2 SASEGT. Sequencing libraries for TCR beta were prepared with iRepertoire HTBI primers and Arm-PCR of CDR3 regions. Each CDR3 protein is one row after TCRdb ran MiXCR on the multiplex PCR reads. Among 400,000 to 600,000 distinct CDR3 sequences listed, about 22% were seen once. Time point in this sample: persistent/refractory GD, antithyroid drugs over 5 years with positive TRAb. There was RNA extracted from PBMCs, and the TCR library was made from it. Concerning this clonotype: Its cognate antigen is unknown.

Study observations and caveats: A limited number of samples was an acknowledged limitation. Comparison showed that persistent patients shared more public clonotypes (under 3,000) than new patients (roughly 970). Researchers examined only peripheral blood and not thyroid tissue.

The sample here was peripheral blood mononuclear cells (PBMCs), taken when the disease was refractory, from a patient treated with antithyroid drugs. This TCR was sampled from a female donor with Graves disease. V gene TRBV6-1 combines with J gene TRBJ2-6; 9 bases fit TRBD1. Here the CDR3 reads CASSELIGTGSSGANVLTF. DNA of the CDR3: TGTGCCAGCAGTGAACTTATTGGGACAGGGAGCTCTGGGGCCAACGTCCTGACTTTC.